What follows describes a single T cell receptor (beta chain). Its antigen is not identified. Using triplicate sorts, a few hundred thousand cells were collected each time from every CD8+ T cell subset. With UMI labels, 5' RACE was used to prepare the TRB cDNA libraries. For each CDR3 protein, TCRdb gives one entry from its re-call of the 5' RACE reads, without DNA. The sample totals 100,000 to 150,000 distinct CDR3 sequences. The data were taken from a study of CXCR3-negative and CXCR3-positive naive CD8 T cells. Findings and caveats of the study: Naive CXCR3-negative and CXCR3-positive cells had similar TRBV-TRBJ usage; memory differed. For memory CD8+ cells diversity was much lower, but both naive subsets had comparably high diversity.

This CDR3 comprises 15 residues. Germline-derived CDR1 and CDR2 are MGHRA and YSYEKL. This chain links TRBV4-1 with TRBJ2-3. Sequencing was performed on naive CXCR3- CD8+ T cells from blood. Subset specified: CD45RO-CCR7+CD27+CD95- naive CD8+ T cells lacking CXCR3 (TNR3-). The receptor's source is a human donor in good health. Some clones in this sample may be carry-over from other donors' samples. Here the CDR3 reads CASSQVAASTDTQYF.